A single T cell receptor beta chain is shown here with its context. The sample is drawn from a study of blood T cell repertoires in COVID-19. For the study at large: Sites across the United States, Italy and Spain contributed samples from acute and convalescent COVID-19.

CDR3 length: 15 amino acids. After removal of 7 bases from V and 3 bases from J, the junction contained 4 bases not matched to a gene. Germline V CDR1 and CDR2: SGHTA, FQGNSA. This table comes from immunoSEQ multiplex PCR, and its TCRdb copy is limited to in-frame clones, with some not included. This sample carries about 87,000 clones, around 75% of them seen once, and the ten largest clones take roughly 4.2%. The material sequenced was peripheral blood. This TCR was sampled from a woman aged 45 to 65 with acute or convalescent COVID-19. This chain joins TRBV7-2 and TRBJ1-4, with 11 nucleotides matching TRBD1. CDR3 DNA: TGTGCCAGCACCCGGACAGGGGGCGCTAATGAAAAACTGTTTTTT. This gives the protein CASTRTGGANEKLFF.